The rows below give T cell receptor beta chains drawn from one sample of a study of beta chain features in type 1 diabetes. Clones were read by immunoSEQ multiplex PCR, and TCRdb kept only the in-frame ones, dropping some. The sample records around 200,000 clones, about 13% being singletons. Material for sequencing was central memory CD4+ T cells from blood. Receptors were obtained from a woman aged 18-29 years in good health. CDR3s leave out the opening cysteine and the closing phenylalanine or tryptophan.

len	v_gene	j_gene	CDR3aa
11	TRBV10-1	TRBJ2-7	ASSEPTRSEQY
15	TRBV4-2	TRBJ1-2	ASSQGIANSGVYGYT
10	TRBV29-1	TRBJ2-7	SVEDREDEQY
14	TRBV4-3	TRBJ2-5	ASSQALAGAGETQY
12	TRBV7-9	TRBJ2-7	ASSFYGQTYEQY
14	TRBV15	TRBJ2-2	ATSRDLRLYTGELF
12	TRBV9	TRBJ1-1	ASSERPSDTEAF
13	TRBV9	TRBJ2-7	ASSTGLAGGHEQY
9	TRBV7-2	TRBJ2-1	ASSRSVEQF
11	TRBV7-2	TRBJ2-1	ASSLARSNEQF
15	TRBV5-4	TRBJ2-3	ASSRGGTSGYTDTQY
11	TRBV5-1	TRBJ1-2	ASSMDRNYGYT
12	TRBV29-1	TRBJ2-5	SVLPGTSRSTQY
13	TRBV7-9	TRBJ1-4	ASSSPTGGFEKLF
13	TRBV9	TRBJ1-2	ASSVEGVYNSGYT
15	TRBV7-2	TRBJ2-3	ASSSPRSGRGGDTQY
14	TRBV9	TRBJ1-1	ASSPRDTGRGTEAF
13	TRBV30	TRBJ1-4	AWSGVGQLNEKLF
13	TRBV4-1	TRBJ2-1	ASSQVKREDNEQF
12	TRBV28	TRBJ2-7	ASNPPGSSHEQY
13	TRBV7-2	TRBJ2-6	ASSRDRSGANVLT
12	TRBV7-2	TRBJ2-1	ASSRGLLGSEQF
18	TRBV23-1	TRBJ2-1	ASSQPGLAGTPFSYNEQF
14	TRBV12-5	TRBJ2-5	ASGQLKTGGRETQY
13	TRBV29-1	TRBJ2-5	SVPPRDRGQETQY
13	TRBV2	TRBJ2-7	ASSPEGQGPYEQY
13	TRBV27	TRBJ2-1	ASSPTGALYNEQF
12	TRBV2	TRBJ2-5	ASSPQGGRETQY
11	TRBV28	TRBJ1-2	ASLDRADVGYT
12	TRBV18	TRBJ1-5	ASSPLSGDQPQH
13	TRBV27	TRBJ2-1	ASSLGGGLGNEQF
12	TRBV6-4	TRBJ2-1	ASSDFGGRREQF
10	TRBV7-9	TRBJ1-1	ASGGGEDEAF
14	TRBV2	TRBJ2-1	ASSGLAGASYNEQF
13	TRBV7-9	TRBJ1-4	ASSLVGGRNEKLF
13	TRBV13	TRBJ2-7	ASSWRGSGSYEQY
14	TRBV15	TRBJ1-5	ATSRDQGVSNQPQH
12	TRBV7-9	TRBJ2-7	ASSSWTSRYEQY
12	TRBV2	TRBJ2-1	ASKYEGGSSEQF
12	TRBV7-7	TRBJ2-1	ASSLSGQGNEQF
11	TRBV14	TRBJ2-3	ASSQGLQNTQY
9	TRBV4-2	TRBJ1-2	ASSLSSGYT
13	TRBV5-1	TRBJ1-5	ASSLEGRDNQPQH
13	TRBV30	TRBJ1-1	AWSVRRRGTNEAF
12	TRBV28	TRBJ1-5	ASSPGGGGQPQH
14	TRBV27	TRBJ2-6	ASSMNIASGANVLT
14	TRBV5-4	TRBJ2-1	ASSLSLASGNNEQF
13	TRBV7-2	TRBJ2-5	ASSLAPSVLETQY